This TCR beta chain was profiled in a study of T cells in Graves' hyperthyroidism and ophthalmopathy. This clonotype was counted ten times or more. Antigen: not known. A patient was excluded if there was uncontrolled infection, other autoimmune disease, pregnancy or lactation. Based on clinical symptoms, serum thyroxine and TRAb, thyroid ultrasound and orbital computed tomography, diagnoses were reached. Study conclusions and caveats: Among clonotypes expanded in thyroid above 0.001, most were also found in blood.

Template material for amplifying TCR beta CDR3 regions consisted of RNA transcripts. The TCR CDR3 was amplified in a first-round RT-PCR using the HTBI primer set. TCRdb redid the calling of the multiplex PCR reads with MiXCR, one entry per CDR3 protein. The repertoire holds 600,000 to 700,000 distinct CDR3 sequences, with 45% as singletons. With V trimmed by 4 bases and J by 7 bases, 6 bases remained unmatched. This CDR3 is built from 14 residues. Germline-derived CDR1 and CDR2 are SNHLY and FYNNEI. Source material: peripheral blood or thyroid tissue (not recorded which). The gene calls are TRBV2 and TRBJ1-5; 8 bases agree with TRBD1. The source of this sequence is an adult man with Graves' disease, either hyperthyroidism or ophthalmopathy (not recorded which). The CDR3, as DNA: TGTGCCAGCAGTGTTGACAGGGGACGCCAGCCCCAGCATTTT. It translates to CASSVDRGRQPQHF.